These 27 T cell receptor beta chains share one sample of origin, sequenced in a study of long-term antiretroviral therapy in people with HIV. The authors ran the immunoSEQ assay, v3.0, at survey level. TCRdb's copy holds only in-frame clones and misses some; the assay was immunoSEQ multiplex PCR. Among about 17,000 clones listed, over 75% were seen once. The starting material was unsorted PBMCs, obtained approximately 2.1 years before starting antiretroviral therapy. Receptor source: a man aged 25-45 years with HIV.

The chain recombines TRBV7-9 with TRBJ2-3; D is unclear. The CDR3 consists of 13 residues. Per germline, CDR1 SEHNR and CDR2 FQNEAQ (reference sequence). V was cut by 5 bases and J by 0 bases, with 6 bases left in between. The CDR3 bases are TGTGCCAGCAGCAAACCTAGCACAGATACGCAGTATTTT. Protein: CASSKPSTDTQYF.

The chain has TRBV6-5 and TRBJ2-7, with 7 bases fitting TRBD1. With V trimmed by 5 bases and J by 6 bases, 10 bases remained unmatched. CDR3 size: 14 residues. Germline assignment: CDR1 MNHEY and CDR2 SVGAGI. The chain's CDR3 is CASSRGPGTAEQYF. As DNA, the CDR3 is TGTGCCAGCAGTAGGGGGCCCGGGACAGCCGAGCAGTACTTC.

The V gene is TRBV7-6, the J gene TRBJ2-6, with 7 bases matching TRBD1. The CDR3 length is 18 residues. Germline loops: CDR1 SGHVS, CDR2 FNYEAQ. After removal of 1 base from V and 1 base from J, the junction contained 7 bases not matched to a gene. The CDR3 DNA reads TGTGCCAGCAGCTTAGGGACAGGAGCTCCGTCTGGGGCCAACGTCCTGACTTTC. Translation: CASSLGTGAPSGANVLTF.

J is TRBJ2-7 and V is TRBV29-1; D gene uncertain. Germline V CDR1 and CDR2: SQVTM, ANQGSEA. The CDR3 is made up of 13 amino acids. V lost 5 bases and J lost 2, with 13 bases in between. In nucleotides, the CDR3 is TGCAGCGTTAAAGGCACCTCCGCCTACGAGCAGTACTTC. Residues: CSVKGTSAYEQYF.

This clone was recorded only once. CDR3 loop: CASSSLEGGYEQYF. The CDR3 DNA is TGTGCCAGCAGCTCGCTTGAAGGGGGATACGAGCAGTACTTC. This chain links TRBV27 with TRBJ2-7, with a weak D call TRBD1 (6 bases). Germline-derived CDR1 and CDR2 are MNHEY and SMNVEV (reference sequence). V lost 6 bases, J lost 4 bases, and 16 bases lay in between. CDR3 size: 14 residues.

The V and J genes are TRBV19 and TRBJ2-2, with D tentatively TRBD2 (5 bases). The CDR3 contains 13 residues. CDR1 LNHDA and CDR2 SQIVND come from the germline V gene (reference sequence). Trimming took 1 base from V and 5 from J, leaving 5 bases between them. The CDR3 spells CASSIAGTGELFF. DNA for the CDR3: TGTGCCAGTAGTATAGCGGGGACCGGGGAGCTGTTTTTT.

This clone has a handful of counts. The chain uses TRBV4-3 and TRBJ2-6; 10 bases line up with TRBD1. J lost 0 bases, V lost 1 base, and 0 bases had no gene match. CDR1 and CDR2 (germline): LGHNA, YSLEER. The CDR3 has 17 amino acids. In DNA form, the CDR3 reads TGCGCCAGCAGCCAAGGGACAGGGGGCTCTGGGGCCAACGTCCTGACTTTC. It specifies CASSQGTGGSGANVLTF.

The CDR3 protein is CASNNRGYTEAFF. The CDR3 coding sequence is TGTGCCAGCAACAACAGGGGGTACACTGAAGCTTTCTTT. The rearrangement joins TRBV11-2 to TRBJ1-1; 8 nucleotides agree with TRBD1. CDR3 length: 13 amino acids. Germline CDR1 reads SGHAT; CDR2 reads FQNNGV. Germline trimming cut 7 bases from V and 3 bases from J; bases unmatched to any gene: 4.

V usage is TRBV7-2 and J usage is TRBJ2-2; perhaps TRBD2 as D (7 bases). The CDR3 is 17 amino acids. V was shortened by 6 bases and J by 0 bases, with 17 bases between the two germline ends. Looked up from germline, CDR1 is SGHTA and CDR2 is FQGNSA. CDR3 DNA sequence: TGTGCCAGCAGACGAGAGGGGCGGGGGCCGAACACCGGGGAGCTGTTTTTT. Its translation: CASRREGRGPNTGELFF.

This clone was detected once. The CDR3 here is CASSLNYRPDEQYF. Written as DNA, the CDR3 is TGTGCCAGCAGCTTAAACTACCGTCCCGACGAGCAGTACTTC. This chain joins TRBV7-2 and TRBJ2-7; no definite D call. V was cut by 2 bases and J by 5 bases, with 13 bases left in between. CDR3 length equals 14 residues. CDR1 SGHTA and CDR2 FQGNSA come from the germline V gene.

The rearrangement joins TRBV7-3 to TRBJ2-3; 8 nucleotides align to TRBD2. The CDR3 totals 15 residues. The germline CDR1 and CDR2 sequences are SGHTA and FQGTGA. The V segment lost 5 bases and the J segment 2 bases; nucleotides outside the gene matches: 6. CDR3 region: CASSPVAGSTDTQYF. The CDR3 nucleotides are TGTGCCAGCAGCCCCGTAGCGGGGTCCACAGATACGCAGTATTTT.

This rearrangement joins TRBV7-9 to TRBJ2-1; TRBD2 aligns across 8 bases. Germline V gene sequence: CDR1 SEHNR, CDR2 FQNEAQ (reference sequence). There are 16 residues in the CDR3. The V and J ends lost 0 bases and 4 bases, in that order; junction bases with no gene match: 5. The CDR3 DNA reads as TGTGCCAGCAGCTTAGCGAGGGGACTAGGATACAATGAGCAGTTCTTC. This codes for CASSLARGLGYNEQFF.

The chain's CDR3 is CASSVGTGTQETQYF. For the CDR3, the DNA is TGTGCCAGCAGCGTGGGAACCGGGACACAAGAGACCCAGTACTTC. The J gene is TRBJ2-5, the V gene TRBV9, with D possibly being TRBD1 (6 bases). The CDR3 extends over 15 amino acids. CDR1 is SGDLS, CDR2 YYNGEE, per germline. The V end lost 2 bases, the J end lost 2 bases, and 13 bases lay between the germline ends.

This clone was counted a few times. The rearrangement joins TRBV2 to TRBJ1-4; D possibly corresponds to TRBD1 (5 bases). The CDR3 totals 13 residues. V was pared by 7 bases and J by 1 base, with 7 bases between. Germline V gives CDR1 SNHLY, CDR2 FYNNEI. Here the CDR3 reads CASIGGTNEKLFF. As DNA, the CDR3 is TGTGCCAGCATCGGGGGAACTAATGAAAAACTGTTTTTT.

J is TRBJ1-1 and V is TRBV18; TRBD1 is a possible D gene (5 bases). The germline V gene encodes CDR1 KGHSH and CDR2 LQKENI. V was pared by 0 bases and J by 3 bases, with 5 bases between. This CDR3 is 13 amino acids long. The CDR3 loop is CASSPPGDTEAFF. For the CDR3, the DNA is TGTGCCAGCTCACCACCGGGGGACACTGAAGCTTTCTTT. The variable domain in full, with the rest retrieved from reference TRBV18 and TRBJ1-1, is NAGVMQNPRHLVRRRGQEARLRCSPMKGHSHVYWYRQLPEEGLKFMVYLQKENIIDESGMPKERFSAEFPKEGPSILRIQQVVRGDSAAYFCASSPPGDTEAFFGQGTRLTVV.

This chain uses TRBV6-6 with TRBJ1-2; tentatively, D is TRBD1 (5 bases). CDR3 size: 15 residues. Germline V gene sequence: CDR1 MNHNY, CDR2 SVGAGI (reference sequence). The germline V and J ends were trimmed by 2 bases and 0 bases, with 10 bases remaining between them. CDR3 nucleotides: TGTGCCAGCAGTTACGGGGACCCCGCTAACTATGGCTACACCTTC. Amino acids: CASSYGDPANYGYTF.

This clone was observed a few times. The V call is TRBV19, the J call TRBJ2-4; no definite D call. This CDR3 contains 15 residues. CDR1 is LNHDA and CDR2 is SQIVND in the germline V gene (reference sequence). Trimming cost V 6 bases and J 0 bases, with 12 bases left between them. The CDR3 nucleotides are TGTGCCAGTAGGGACCGAACCCTAGCCAAAAACATTCAGTACTTC. Amino acid sequence: CASRDRTLAKNIQYF.

The V gene is TRBV9, the J gene TRBJ1-1; D is perhaps TRBD1 (6 bases). CDR1 SGDLS and CDR2 YYNGEE come from the germline V gene. V gave up 3 bases and J gave up 3 bases, with 15 bases separating them. CDR3 size: 15 residues. The CDR3 loop reads CASSAERGRYTEAFF. The CDR3, as DNA: TGTGCCAGCAGCGCCGAACGGGGGCGCTACACTGAAGCTTTCTTT. Using reference TRBV9 and TRBJ1-1 for the parts outside the CDR3, the full variable domain is DSGVTQTPKHLITATGQRVTLRCSPRSGDLSVYWYQQSLDQGLQFLIQYYNGEERAKGNILERFSAQQFPDLHSELNLSSLELGDSALYFCASSAERGRYTEAFFGQGTRLTVV.

The chain is built from TRBV14 and TRBJ2-1; perhaps TRBD2 as D (7 bases). CDR1 and CDR2 from the germline V gene are SGHDN and FVKESK. The CDR3 covers 14 residues. V lost 1 base and J lost 13, with 17 bases in between. The CDR3 loop reads CASSQAGGQKRQFF. CDR3 coding DNA: TGTGCCAGCAGCCAAGCGGGGGGACAAAAACGCCAGTTCTTC. Drawing the rest from reference TRBV14 and TRBJ2-1, the complete variable domain is EAGVTQFPSHSVIEKGQTVTLRCDPISGHDNLYWYRRVMGKEIKFLLHFVKESKQDESGMPNNRFLAERTGGTYSTLKVQPAELEDSGVYFCASSQAGGQKRQFFGPGTRLTVL.

This clone occurred a few times. This sequence joins TRBV11-2 and TRBJ1-2; 11 bases map to TRBD1. Germline CDR1 reads SGHAT; CDR2 reads FQNNGV. The CDR3 runs to 13 residues. Germline trimming cut 6 bases from V and 7 bases from J; bases unmatched to any gene: 4. CDR3 amino acids: CASRGQGAVGYTF. For the CDR3, the DNA is TGTGCCAGCAGAGGACAGGGGGCGGTTGGCTACACCTTC.

CDR3 sequence: CASSPGHYRSGDEQYF. CDR3 nucleotide sequence: TGTGCCAGTAGTCCCGGACATTACCGTTCAGGGGACGAGCAGTACTTC. The V gene is TRBV19, the J gene TRBJ2-7, with TRBD1 as a possible D gene (6 bases). Trimming pared 5 bases from V and 5 bases from J, leaving 22 bases between. Germline CDR1 LNHDA, CDR2 SQIVND (reference sequence). The CDR3 is 16 residues long.

The rearrangement links TRBV9 to TRBJ1-2, with 7 bases fitting TRBD1. Trimming cost V 0 bases and J 3 bases; bases outside gene matches: 5. CDR3 size: 15 residues. From germline, CDR1 is SGDLS and CDR2 YYNGEE. The CDR3 sequence: CASSVGEGADYGYTF. As DNA, the CDR3 is TGTGCCAGCAGCGTAGGGGAGGGGGCGGACTATGGCTACACCTTC.

The J gene is TRBJ2-7, the V gene TRBV5-5; possible D gene TRBD2, 6 bases. The CDR3 is 11 residues long. V lost 7 bases and J 7 bases, leaving 12 bases between the germline ends. Germline V gene lookup returns CDR1 SGHKS and CDR2 YYEKEE (reference sequence). This chain's CDR3 is CASHPAGEQYF. As DNA, the CDR3 is TGTGCCAGCCACCCCGCGGGGGAGCAGTACTTC.

This sequence joins TRBV27 and TRBJ2-3, with D possibly TRBD2 on 5 matching bases. V was cut by 0 bases and J by 2 bases, with 12 bases left in between. In germline, CDR1 is MNHEY, CDR2 SMNVEV (reference sequence). CDR3 size: 16 residues. CDR3: CASSLSRTPSTDTQYF. The CDR3 DNA reads as TGTGCCAGCAGTTTATCGCGGACTCCTTCCACAGATACGCAGTATTTT.

With regard to this clone: The junction and the germline gene differ at one end; a read error may be behind it. The sample contains more than one DNA sequence encoding this CDR3. This chain connects TRBV5-4 to TRBJ2-7; the D gene is possibly TRBD1 (5 bases). This CDR3 is built from 16 residues. The V gene's germline CDR1 is SGHNT and CDR2 YYREEE (reference sequence). CDR3 protein: CASSQEMTAATYEQYF. The CDR3 DNA sequence: TGCGCCAGCAGCCAAGAAATGACAGCAGCAACCTACGAGCAGTACTTC.

This chain connects TRBV7-2 to TRBJ2-5, with unresolved D. The CDR3 runs to 12 residues. V was pared by 1 base and J by 5 bases, with 5 bases between. CDR1 is SGHTA and CDR2 is FQGNSA in the germline V gene. The CDR3 DNA follows: TGTGCCAGCAGCTTAGACTATGAGACCCAGTACTTC. It is translated as CASSLDYETQYF.

The chain has TRBV5-8 and TRBJ2-7; perhaps TRBD1 as D (6 bases). Germline CDR1 is SGHTS and CDR2 is YDEGEE. V was cut by 0 bases and J by 5 bases, with 12 bases left in between. CDR3 length equals 14 residues. CDR3 protein: CASSLGQGLHEQYF. CDR3 sequence (DNA): TGTGCCAGCAGCTTGGGGCAGGGGCTACACGAGCAGTACTTC.